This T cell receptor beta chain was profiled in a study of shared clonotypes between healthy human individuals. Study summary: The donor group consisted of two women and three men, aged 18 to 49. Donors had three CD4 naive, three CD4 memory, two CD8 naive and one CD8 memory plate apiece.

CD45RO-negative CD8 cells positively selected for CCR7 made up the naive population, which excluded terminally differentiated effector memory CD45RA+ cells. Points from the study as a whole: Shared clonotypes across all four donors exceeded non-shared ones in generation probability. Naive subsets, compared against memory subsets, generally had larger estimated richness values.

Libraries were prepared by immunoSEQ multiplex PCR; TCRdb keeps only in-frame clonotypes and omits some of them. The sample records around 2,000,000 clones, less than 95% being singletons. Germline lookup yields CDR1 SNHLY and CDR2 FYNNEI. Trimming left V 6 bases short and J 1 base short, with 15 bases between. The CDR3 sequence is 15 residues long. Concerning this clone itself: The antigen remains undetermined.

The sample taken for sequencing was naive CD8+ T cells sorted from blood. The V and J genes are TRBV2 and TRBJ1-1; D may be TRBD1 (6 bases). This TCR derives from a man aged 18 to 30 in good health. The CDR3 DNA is TGTGCCAGCAGCGATTGGACAGAAAGGAACACTGAAGCTTTCTTT. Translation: CASSDWTERNTEAFF.